What follows are 17 T cell receptor beta chains derived from one specimen sequenced in a study of regulatory T cells in long-lasting Graves disease (dated by TCRdb to the early 2020s). Explained via the paper, the time point label denotes: newly diagnosed GD, antithyroid drugs for less than 3 months. For both TCR sequencing and RNA sequencing, RNA was extracted from PBMCs in TRIzol. The library was prepared using multiplex PCR. Sequencing took place on an Illumina HiSeq 4000. CDR3 regions were amplified by Arm-PCR with iRepertoire HTBI primers to construct TCR beta libraries. In-frame beta chains were kept once TCRdb had trimmed the public reads at Q25 with fastp and called clones with MiXCR. Under each unique CDR3 protein, matching rows form one entry showing the most common genes and DNA. The sample has under 300,000 distinct CDR3 sequences on record, 18% of them singletons. Around 20% of the sample rests with the top ten.

The input for sequencing was peripheral blood mononuclear cells (PBMCs), taken at new diagnosis, from a patient treated with antithyroid drugs. These receptors all stem from a female donor with Graves disease.

The sample holds many counts of this clonotype. CDR3 coding DNA: TGTGCCAGCAGCCACCTGGCGGGAGGAGACTACGAGCAGTACTTC. Its protein is CASSHLAGGDYEQYF. The chain combines TRBV11-2 with TRBJ2-7; 8 positions agree with TRBD2. The CDR3 loop spans 15 amino acids. Germline CDR1 SGHAT, CDR2 FQNNGV. The V segment lost 5 bases and the J segment 3 bases; nucleotides outside the gene matches: 9.

This clonotype came up many times. V usage is TRBV2 and J usage is TRBJ2-3, with a tentative D call TRBD1 (7 bases). The CDR3 consists of 14 residues. Between the trimmed V and J ends, which lost 6 bases and 3 bases, there was a span of 13 bases. The germline V gene encodes CDR1 SNHLY and CDR2 FYNNEI. The DNA of the CDR3 is TGTGCCAGCAGCCGACAGGGAGGAACAGATACGCAGTATTTT. This gives the protein CASSRQGGTDTQYF.

This clonotype was counted only a few times. This chain joins TRBV9 and TRBJ2-3; 11 positions match TRBD2. The germline V gene has CDR1 SGDLS and CDR2 YYNGEE. Trimming removed 0 bases from V and 3 bases from J; junction bases left unmatched: 3. The CDR3 has 16 amino acids. CDR3 sequence reads: CASSVEGTSGTDTQYF. CDR3 coding DNA: TGTGCCAGCAGCGTAGAGGGGACTAGCGGTACAGATACGCAGTATTTT.

Many counts were recorded for this clonotype. The chain has TRBV7-2 and TRBJ2-7; a possible D gene is TRBD1 (6 bases). This CDR3 spans 14 amino acids. Germline-derived CDR1 and CDR2 are SGHTA and FQGNSA. Deletions cut 4 bases from V and 3 bases from J, with 13 bases between. The CDR3 loop reads CASSSGHSHYEQYF. CDR3 sequence (DNA): TGTGCCAGCAGCTCGGGACACTCTCACTACGAGCAGTACTTC. Full variable domain (remainder filled in from reference TRBV7-2 and TRBJ2-7): GAGVSQSPSNKVTEKGKDVELRCDPISGHTALYWYRQSLGQGLEFLIYFQGNSAPDKSGLPSDRFSAERTGGSVSTLTIQRTQQEDSAVYLCASSSGHSHYEQYFGPGTRLTVT.

In this sample, this clonotype turned up many times. The rearrangement joins TRBV6-2 or TRBV6-3 to TRBJ2-7; no clear D gene. This CDR3 has 13 residues. V was clipped by 6 bases and J by 6 bases, with 15 bases between them. Germline V gene data show CDR1 as MNHEY and CDR2 as SVGEGT. CDR3: CASSKVQPREQYF. The DNA of the CDR3 is TGTGCCAGCAGCAAAGTCCAGCCGCGCGAGCAGTACTTC.

About this clonotype: A much more abundant neighbour one base away suggests this may be a read error. The chain uses TRBV15 and TRBJ1-4; D gene ambiguous. Germline CDR1 is LNHNV and CDR2 is YYDKDF (reference sequence). The CDR3 spans 14 residues. V was clipped by 0 bases and J by 8 bases, with 10 bases between them. CDR3 DNA: TGTGCCACCAGCAGAGAGGGCGCCGAAGAAAAACTGTTTTTT. This translates into CATSREGAEEKLFF.

This clonotype was recorded many times. This sequence joins TRBV30 and TRBJ1-1; D remains unclear. Trimming took off 8 bases at V and 1 base at J, with 14 bases between the two ends. The CDR3 length is 13 residues. The germline V gene has CDR1 GTSNPN and CDR2 SVGIG (reference sequence). CDR3 DNA sequence: TGTGCCCGGAAACACCCAAGGAACACTGAAGCTTTCTTT. This gives the protein CARKHPRNTEAFF.

A few counts support this clonotype. This chain links TRBV2 with TRBJ2-3; no clear D. Trimming shortened V by 2 bases and J by 0 bases, and 9 bases separated the two germline ends. CDR3 size: 15 residues. From germline, CDR1 is SNHLY and CDR2 FYNNEI. In DNA, the CDR3 is TGTGCCAGCAGTGAAATGAGCAGTAGCACAGATACGCAGTATTTT. Translating gives CASSEMSSSTDTQYF.

This clonotype came up many times. The genes are TRBV6-1 and TRBJ1-3; no definite D call. Germline V lookup: CDR1 MNHNS, CDR2 SASEGT. This CDR3 region has 15 residues. Trimming shortened V by 6 bases and J by 6 bases, and 18 bases separated the two germline ends. CDR3 coding DNA: TGTGCCAGCAGCCCGGCCTCCTTGTTGTTAAACACCATATATTTT. The encoded protein is CASSPASLLLNTIYF.

The chain is built from TRBV2 and TRBJ2-7, with D possibly being TRBD2 (5 bases). There are 15 residues in the CDR3. From germline, CDR1 is SNHLY and CDR2 FYNNEI. Trimming removed 3 bases from V and 5 bases from J, with 17 bases in between. This CDR3 reads CASSEIGEAPDEQYF. DNA of the CDR3: TGTGCCAGCAGTGAGATCGGGGAAGCCCCTGACGAGCAGTACTTC.

The gene calls are TRBV20-1 and TRBJ2-7; 14 bases fit TRBD2. Germline V gene lookup returns CDR1 DFQATT and CDR2 SNEGSKA (reference sequence). Germline trimming cut 0 bases from V and 7 bases from J; bases unmatched to any gene: 8. This CDR3 has 16 amino acids. The CDR3 spells CSARDWGLAGVEEQYF. The CDR3 DNA is TGCAGTGCTAGAGATTGGGGACTAGCGGGAGTAGAAGAGCAGTACTTC.

This chain uses TRBV18 with TRBJ1-1; D may be TRBD1 (6 bases). There are 12 residues in the CDR3. V dropped 3 bases and J dropped 13 bases, with 15 bases sitting between them. CDR1 and CDR2 from the germline V gene are KGHSH and LQKENI. The CDR3: CASSPNRQEGFF. DNA for the CDR3: TGTGCCAGCTCACCTAATAGACAGGAGGGTTTCTTT.

The sample holds many counts of this clonotype. In DNA form, the CDR3 reads TGTGCCAGCAGCTTAGGCATGAGGGGAAACACCATATATTTT. This translates into CASSLGMRGNTIYF. V usage is TRBV7-2 and J usage is TRBJ1-3; D not certain. From germline, CDR1 is SGHTA and CDR2 FQGNSA. V dropped 1 base and J dropped 4 bases, with 8 bases sitting between them. This CDR3 region has 14 residues. The variable domain in full, completed from reference TRBV7-2 and TRBJ1-3, reads GAGVSQSPSNKVTEKGKDVELRCDPISGHTALYWYRQSLGQGLEFLIYFQGNSAPDKSGLPSDRFSAERTGGSVSTLTIQRTQQEDSAVYLCASSLGMRGNTIYFGEGSWLTVV.

This clonotype has ten or more counts. This chain uses TRBV19 with TRBJ1-1; perhaps TRBD1 as D (6 bases). CDR1 LNHDA and CDR2 SQIVND come from the germline V gene (reference sequence). V was cut by 3 bases and J by 1 base, with 15 bases left in between. There are 16 residues in the CDR3. In DNA form, the CDR3 reads TGTGCCAGTAGTATCTTCATGGACAGAAAGAACACTGAAGCTTTCTTT. This codes for CASSIFMDRKNTEAFF.

This clonotype occurred many times. The V and J genes are TRBV7-2 and TRBJ1-2, with D unclear. V lost 5 bases and J lost 0, with 10 bases in between. CDR1 is SGHTA and CDR2 is FQGNSA in the germline V gene. The CDR3 contains 14 residues. For the CDR3, the DNA is TGTGCCAGCAGCCCCTCGATCCCTAACTATGGCTACACCTTC. Amino acids: CASSPSIPNYGYTF.

This clonotype was detected many times. The genes are TRBV27 and TRBJ1-1; the match to TRBD1 covers 7 bases. This CDR3 is built from 14 residues. Germline V gives CDR1 MNHEY, CDR2 SMNVEV (reference sequence). V lost 7 bases and J lost 1; bases outside the gene matches: 6. The CDR3 nucleotides are TGTGCCAGCACCTCCCGGGACAGGAACACTGAAGCTTTCTTT. Protein product: CASTSRDRNTEAFF.

This clonotype appeared many times. The chain carries TRBV30 and TRBJ1-2; 7 nucleotides line up with TRBD1. J lost 4 bases, V lost 3 bases, and 11 bases had no gene match. The CDR3 has 15 amino acids. CDR1 and CDR2 from the germline V gene are GTSNPN and SVGIG (reference sequence). For the CDR3, the DNA is TGTGCCTGGAGGGCCCCGGGGACAGTAAGCTATGGCTACACCTTC. This gives the protein CAWRAPGTVSYGYTF.